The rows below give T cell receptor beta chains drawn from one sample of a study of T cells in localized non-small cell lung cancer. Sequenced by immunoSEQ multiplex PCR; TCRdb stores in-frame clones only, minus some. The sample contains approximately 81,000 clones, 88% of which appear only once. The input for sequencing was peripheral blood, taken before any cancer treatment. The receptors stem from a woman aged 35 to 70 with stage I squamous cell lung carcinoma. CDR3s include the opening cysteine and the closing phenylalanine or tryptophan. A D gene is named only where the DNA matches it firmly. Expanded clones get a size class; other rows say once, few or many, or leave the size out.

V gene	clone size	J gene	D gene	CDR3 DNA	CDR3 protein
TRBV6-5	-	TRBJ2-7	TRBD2	TGTGCCAGCAGCTTACTAGCGGGGGCCTACGAGCAGTACTTC	CASSLLAGAYEQYF
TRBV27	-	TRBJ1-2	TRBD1	TGTGCCAGCAGTTTATCGACGGGGACAGCTTTTAACTATGGCTACACCTTC	CASSLSTGTAFNYGYTF
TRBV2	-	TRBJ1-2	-	TGTGCCAGCAGTGAGGGTCGGGGGGGGCTGCTCACCTTC	CASSEGRGGLLTF
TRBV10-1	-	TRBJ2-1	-	TGCGCCAGCAGTATGGGTGAGCAGTTCTTC	CASSMGEQFF
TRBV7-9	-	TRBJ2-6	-	TGTGCCAGCAGCTTATCTTCAGGCTTTGGGGCCAACGTCCTGACTTTC	CASSLSSGFGANVLTF
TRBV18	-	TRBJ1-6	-	TGTGCCAGCTCTCAGACCACAGGGTACCCCCTCCACTTT	CASSQTTGYPLHF
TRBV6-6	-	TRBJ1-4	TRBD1	TGTGCCAGCAGTAACTCGGGACAGGGGCGTGAAAAACTGTTTTTT	CASSNSGQGREKLFF
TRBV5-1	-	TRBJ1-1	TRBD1	TGCGCCAGCAGCTTGGAGCCAGGGGGCCCTGGCACTGAAGCTTTCTTT	CASSLEPGGPGTEAFF
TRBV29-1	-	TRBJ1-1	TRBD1	TGCAGCGTTGATCGGACAGGGCCCGGCGAAGCTTTCTTT	CSVDRTGPGEAFF
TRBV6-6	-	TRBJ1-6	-	TGTGCCAGCAGTTCCCAGGGACTGGATAATTCACCCCTCCACTTT	CASSSQGLDNSPLHF
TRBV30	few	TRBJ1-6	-	TGTGCCTGGAGACAGGAGTATAATTCACCCCTCCACTTT	CAWRQEYNSPLHF
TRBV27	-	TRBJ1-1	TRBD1	TGTGCCAGCAGTTTAACAGGGGCCGGCACTGAAGCTTTCTTT	CASSLTGAGTEAFF
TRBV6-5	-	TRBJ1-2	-	TGTGCCAGCAGTTACTCGGGGGGGAACTATGGCTACACCTTC	CASSYSGGNYGYTF
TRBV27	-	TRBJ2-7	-	TGTGCCAGCAGTTTGGGGGGGACAGGTACCTACGAGCAGTACTTC	CASSLGGTGTYEQYF
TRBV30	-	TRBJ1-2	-	TGTGCCTGGACCCCAGCCTATGGCTACACCTTC	CAWTPAYGYTF
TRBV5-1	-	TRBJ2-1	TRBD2	TGCGCCAGCAGCTCCGGACTAGCGGGCAAGGCCCCCTACAATGAGCAGTTCTTC	CASSSGLAGKAPYNEQFF